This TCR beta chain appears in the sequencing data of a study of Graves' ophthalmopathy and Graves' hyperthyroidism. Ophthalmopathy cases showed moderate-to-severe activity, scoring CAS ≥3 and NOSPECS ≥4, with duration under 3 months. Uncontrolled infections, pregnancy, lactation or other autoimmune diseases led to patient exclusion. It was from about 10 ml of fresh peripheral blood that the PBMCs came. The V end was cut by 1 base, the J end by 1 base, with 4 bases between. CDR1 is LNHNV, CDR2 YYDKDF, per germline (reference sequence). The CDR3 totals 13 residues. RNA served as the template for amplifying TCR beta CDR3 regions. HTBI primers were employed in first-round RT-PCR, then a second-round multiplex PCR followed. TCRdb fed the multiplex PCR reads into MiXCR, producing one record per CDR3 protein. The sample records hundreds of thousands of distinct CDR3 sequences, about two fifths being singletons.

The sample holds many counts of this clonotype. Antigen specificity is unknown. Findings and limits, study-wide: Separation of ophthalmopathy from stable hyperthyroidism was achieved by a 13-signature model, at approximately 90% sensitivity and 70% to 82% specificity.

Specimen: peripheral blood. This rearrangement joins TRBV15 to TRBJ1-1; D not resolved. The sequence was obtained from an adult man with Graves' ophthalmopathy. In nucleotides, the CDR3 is TGTGCCACCAGCAGAGGACAGAACACTGAAGCTTTCTTT. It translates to CATSRGQNTEAFF.